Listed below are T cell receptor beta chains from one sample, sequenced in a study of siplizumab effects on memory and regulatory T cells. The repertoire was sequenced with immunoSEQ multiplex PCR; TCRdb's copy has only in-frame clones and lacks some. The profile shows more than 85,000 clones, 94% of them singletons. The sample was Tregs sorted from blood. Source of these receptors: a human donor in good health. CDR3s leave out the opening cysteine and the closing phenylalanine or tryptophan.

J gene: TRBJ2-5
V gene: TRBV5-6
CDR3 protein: ASSLGGAQETQY

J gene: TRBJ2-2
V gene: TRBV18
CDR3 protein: ASSPLGGSNTGELF

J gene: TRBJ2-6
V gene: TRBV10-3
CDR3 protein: AIGVTANVLT

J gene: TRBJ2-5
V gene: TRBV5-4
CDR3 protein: ASSFREAETQY

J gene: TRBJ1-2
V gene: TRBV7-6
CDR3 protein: ASSLAYEGQGYT

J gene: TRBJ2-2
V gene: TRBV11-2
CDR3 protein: ASSETWGGRLWTGELF

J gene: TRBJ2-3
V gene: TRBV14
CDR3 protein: ASSQRFLAGQDTQY

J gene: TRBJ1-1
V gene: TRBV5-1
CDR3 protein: ASRREWNSEAF

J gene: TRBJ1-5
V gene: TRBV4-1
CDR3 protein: ASSQDGDRGRMQPQH

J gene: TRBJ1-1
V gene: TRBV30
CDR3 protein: AWSRNTEAF

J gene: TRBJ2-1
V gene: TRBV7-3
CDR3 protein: ASSLAPTSYNEQF